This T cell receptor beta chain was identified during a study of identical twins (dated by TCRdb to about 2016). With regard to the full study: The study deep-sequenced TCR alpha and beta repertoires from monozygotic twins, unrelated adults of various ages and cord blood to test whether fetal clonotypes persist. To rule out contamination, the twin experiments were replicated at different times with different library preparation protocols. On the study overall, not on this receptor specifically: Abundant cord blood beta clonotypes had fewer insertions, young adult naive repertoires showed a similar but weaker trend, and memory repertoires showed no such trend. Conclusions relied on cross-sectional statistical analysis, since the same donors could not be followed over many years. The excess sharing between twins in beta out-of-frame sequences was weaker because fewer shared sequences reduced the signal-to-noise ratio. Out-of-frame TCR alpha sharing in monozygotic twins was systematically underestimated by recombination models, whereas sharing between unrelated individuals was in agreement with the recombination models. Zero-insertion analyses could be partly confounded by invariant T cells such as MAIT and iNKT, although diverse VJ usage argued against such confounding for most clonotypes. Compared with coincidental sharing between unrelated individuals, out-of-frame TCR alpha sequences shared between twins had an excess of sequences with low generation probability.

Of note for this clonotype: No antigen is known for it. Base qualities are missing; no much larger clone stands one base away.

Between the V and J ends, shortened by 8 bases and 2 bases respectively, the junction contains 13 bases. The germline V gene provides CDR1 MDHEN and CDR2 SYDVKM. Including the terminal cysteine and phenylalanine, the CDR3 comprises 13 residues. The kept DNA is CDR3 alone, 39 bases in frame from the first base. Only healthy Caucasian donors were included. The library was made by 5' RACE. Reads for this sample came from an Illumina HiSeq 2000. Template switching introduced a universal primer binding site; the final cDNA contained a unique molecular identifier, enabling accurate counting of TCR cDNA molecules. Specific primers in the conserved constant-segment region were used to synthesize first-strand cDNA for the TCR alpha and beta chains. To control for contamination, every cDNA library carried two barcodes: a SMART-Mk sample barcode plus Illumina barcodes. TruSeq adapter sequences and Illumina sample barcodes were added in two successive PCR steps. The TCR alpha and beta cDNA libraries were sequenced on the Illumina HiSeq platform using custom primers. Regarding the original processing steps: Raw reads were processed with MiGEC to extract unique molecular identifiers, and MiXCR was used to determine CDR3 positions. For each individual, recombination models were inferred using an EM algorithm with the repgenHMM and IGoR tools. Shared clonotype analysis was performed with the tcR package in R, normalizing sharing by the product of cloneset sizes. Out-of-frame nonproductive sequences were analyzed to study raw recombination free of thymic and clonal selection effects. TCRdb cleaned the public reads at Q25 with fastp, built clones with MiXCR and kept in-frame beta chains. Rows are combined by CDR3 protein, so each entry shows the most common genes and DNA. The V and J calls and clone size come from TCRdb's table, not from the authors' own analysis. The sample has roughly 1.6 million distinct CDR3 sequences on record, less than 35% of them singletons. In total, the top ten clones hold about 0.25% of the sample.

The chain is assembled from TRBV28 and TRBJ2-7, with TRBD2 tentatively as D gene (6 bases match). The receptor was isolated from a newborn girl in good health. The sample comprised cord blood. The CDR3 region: CASQRSGTYEQYF. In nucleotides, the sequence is TGTGCCAGCCAACGTAGCGGAACCTACGAGCAGTACTTC.